This T cell receptor (beta chain) was profiled in a study of cytotoxic CD8 clonotypes in ibrutinib-treated CLL. Overall study context: Partial response was seen in approximately 24 patients and complete response in 2; after median roughly 66 months, around 15 stayed remitted, some twelve progressed. Study results and caveats: Clonality was higher at ibrutinib response and returned toward baseline at progression. With treatment, public clonotypes, which were uncommon, either contracted or remained stable.

This CDR3 region has 14 residues. Germline V gene data show CDR1 as MNHEY and CDR2 as SVGAGI. The V and J ends lost 2 bases and 1 base respectively, with 8 bases between them. On this clone: Its antigen remains unidentified.

Deep sequencing aimed at 1 in 200,000 to 1 in 1 million T cells' resolution. Data came from immunoSEQ multiplex PCR; TCRdb stores just in-frame clones and leaves some out. Of 150,000 to 200,000 clones listed, about two thirds are singletons. The V and J genes are TRBV6-5 and TRBJ2-5; D gene ambiguous. Specimen: PBMCs, collected after 24 months of ibrutinib treatment. The sequence came from a human donor with chronic lymphocytic leukemia. The CDR3 coding sequence is TGTGCCAGCAGTTACGCAGGATCCCAAGAGACCCAGTACTTC. Its translation is CASSYAGSQETQYF.